The 20 T cell receptor beta chains presented below share a single source sample, sequenced in a study of OX40 agonist ivuxolimab in advanced cancers. TCRdb keeps only in-frame clones here, not all; method: immunoSEQ multiplex PCR. The table has some 10,000 clones, around 85% seen once; the top ten hold over 10%. The sample in question was CD4+ or CD8+ T cells sorted from blood, obtained in a trial of the OX40 agonist ivuxolimab. These receptors originate from an adult with an advanced solid tumor such as melanoma, head and neck, liver or kidney cancer.

The chain carries TRBV7-3 and TRBJ2-7; TRBD2 might be the D (6 bases). V was trimmed by 8 bases and J by 3 bases, leaving 14 bases between them. The CDR3 totals 13 residues. From germline, CDR1 is SGHTA and CDR2 FQGTGA. For the CDR3, the DNA is TGTGCCAGCTCCTGGGCGGGGAACTACGAGCAGTACTTC. Encoded protein: CASSWAGNYEQYF.

The chain recombines TRBV7-9 with TRBJ2-2; TRBD2 matches 12 bases. Trimming took 5 bases from V and 1 from J; bases not matched to a gene: 11. CDR1 and CDR2 (germline): SEHNR, FQNEAQ (reference sequence). This CDR3 spans 19 amino acids. CDR3 residues: CASSPRLAGAHQNTGELFF. The CDR3 nucleotides are TGTGCCAGCAGCCCGAGACTAGCGGGGGCCCACCAGAACACCGGGGAGCTGTTTTTT.

The chain recombines TRBV6-1 with TRBJ2-7; no clear D gene. The CDR3 extends over 15 amino acids. Trimming took 2 bases from V and 2 from J, leaving 13 bases between them. Germline V CDR1 and CDR2: MNHNS, SASEGT. CDR3 amino acids: CASSEYRRTAYEQYF. Here the CDR3 DNA reads TGTGCCAGCAGTGAATACCGACGGACGGCCTACGAGCAGTACTTC.

V and J are TRBV27 and TRBJ2-7, with D hard to call. Trimming removed 2 bases at V and 0 bases at J, with 11 bases between. This CDR3 is built from 15 residues. Germline assignment: CDR1 MNHEY and CDR2 SMNVEV (reference sequence). CDR3 DNA: TGTGCCAGCAGTTTAGTGCCCGCTAGCTCCTACGAGCAGTACTTC. Translated, it gives CASSLVPASSYEQYF.

The J gene is TRBJ2-7, the V gene TRBV11-2; 9 bases are shared with TRBD1. CDR3 length: 13 amino acids. The V and J ends lost 3 bases and 4 bases, in that order; junction bases with no gene match: 1. Germline values: CDR1 SGHAT, CDR2 FQNNGV. The CDR3 DNA sequence: TGTGCCAGCAGCTTGACAGGGGGATACGAGCAGTACTTC. It encodes CASSLTGGYEQYF. Full variable domain (outside the CDR3, taken from reference TRBV11-2 and TRBJ2-7): EAGVAQSPRYKIIEKRQSVAFWCNPISGHATLYWYQQILGQGPKLLIQFQNNGVVDDSQLPKDRFSAERLKGVDSTLKIQPAKLEDSAVYLCASSLTGGYEQYFGPGTRLTVT.

This clone appeared a few times. The CDR3 coding sequence is TGTGCCAGCAGCGTAGCCCCGGCGGACGAGCAGTACTTC. It yields the protein CASSVAPADEQYF. The rearrangement joins TRBV9 to TRBJ2-7; D is ambiguous. Germline CDR1 SGDLS, CDR2 YYNGEE. The CDR3 is 13 residues long. Trimming pared 0 bases from V and 5 bases from J, leaving 9 bases between.

This chain uses TRBV6-1 with TRBJ1-6, with TRBD1 as a possible D gene (5 bases). The ends were cut back, 7 bases at V and 8 bases at J, with 18 bases in the middle. CDR1 and CDR2 from the germline V gene are MNHNS and SASEGT. The CDR3 runs 15 residues. CDR3 region: CASNVDIFPDSPLHF. The DNA of the CDR3 is TGTGCCAGCAACGTGGACATTTTCCCGGATTCACCCCTCCACTTT.

The chain employs TRBV7-9 and TRBJ2-7; D is possibly TRBD1 or TRBD2 (5 bases each). Germline values: CDR1 SEHNR, CDR2 FQNEAQ (reference sequence). Deletions cut 4 bases from V and 0 bases from J, with 13 bases between. The CDR3 is made up of 15 amino acids. CDR3 in DNA: TGTGCCAGCAGCTCCCGGGACGCGAGCTCCTACGAGCAGTACTTC. Translated, it gives CASSSRDASSYEQYF.

The genes are TRBV19 and TRBJ1-1, with a weak D call TRBD1 (6 bases). Trimming shortened V by 3 bases and J by 1 base, and 12 bases separated the two germline ends. Germline V gene lookup returns CDR1 LNHDA and CDR2 SQIVND (reference sequence). This CDR3 spans 15 amino acids. The CDR3 loop is CASSISPGANTEAFF. The CDR3 nucleotides are TGTGCCAGTAGTATTTCCCCAGGGGCGAACACTGAAGCTTTCTTT.

The chain combines TRBV19 with TRBJ1-5; TRBD1 agrees at 9 bases. This CDR3 spans 16 amino acids. V gave up 3 bases and J gave up 7 bases; unmatched junction bases: 10. Germline V gene data show CDR1 as LNHDA and CDR2 as SQIVND (reference sequence). CDR3 protein: CASSIATGGWGQPQHF. Written as DNA, the CDR3 is TGTGCCAGTAGTATTGCAACAGGGGGCTGGGGGCAGCCCCAGCATTTT.

The V call is TRBV7-9, the J call TRBJ2-3; D gene ambiguous. The CDR3 covers 12 residues. Germline V gene sequence: CDR1 SEHNR, CDR2 FQNEAQ (reference sequence). Trimming removed 5 bases from V and 0 bases from J, with 3 bases in between. The CDR3: CASSPSTDTQYF. CDR3 in DNA: TGTGCCAGCAGCCCTAGCACAGATACGCAGTATTTT.

This rearrangement joins TRBV13 to TRBJ2-1; D possibly corresponds to TRBD2 (6 bases). V was shortened by 4 bases and J by 0 bases, with 16 bases between the two germline ends. Germline lookup yields CDR1 PRHDT and CDR2 FYEKMQ (reference sequence). CDR3 length: 17 amino acids. CDR3 region: CASSYTGGLSSYNEQFF. The CDR3 region has the DNA TGTGCCAGCAGCTACACTGGGGGACTGAGCTCCTACAATGAGCAGTTCTTC.

The rearrangement uses TRBV29-1 and TRBJ1-2; D gene uncertain. V was trimmed by 4 bases and J by 3 bases, leaving 15 bases between them. This CDR3 region has 14 residues. Germline CDR1 is SQVTM and CDR2 is ANQGSEA. CDR3 DNA sequence: TGCAGCGTTGTCGGCAGGAACAGTTACTATGGCTACACCTTC. Translating gives CSVVGRNSYYGYTF. The whole variable domain, filled in from reference TRBV29-1 and TRBJ1-2, reads SAVISQKPSRDICQRGTSLTIQCQVDSQVTMMFWYRQQPGQSLTLIATANQGSEATYESGFVIDKFPISRPNLTFSTLTVSNMSPEDSSIYLCSVVGRNSYYGYTFGSGTRLTVV.

This clone was picked up one time. The genes are TRBV27 and TRBJ2-5; 9 nucleotides line up with TRBD2. Germline CDR1 reads MNHEY; CDR2 reads SMNVEV (reference sequence). V was clipped by 0 bases and J by 5 bases; unmatched bases: 7. This CDR3 contains 16 residues. The DNA for the CDR3 is TGTGCCAGCAGTTTATCGGGCGGGGGGGCCCCGGAGACCCAGTACTTC. Its protein is CASSLSGGGAPETQYF.

J is TRBJ2-3 and V is TRBV9; TRBD1 matches 8 bases. The trim removed 4 bases at V and 4 bases at J, leaving 5 bases unmatched. The germline V gene has CDR1 SGDLS and CDR2 YYNGEE. This CDR3 has 14 residues. This CDR3 is CASSRGQGPDTQYF. CDR3 in DNA: TGTGCCAGCAGCCGAGGACAGGGTCCAGATACGCAGTATTTT.

V gene TRBV6-6 combines with J gene TRBJ2-7, with 9 bases identical to TRBD1. V lost 0 bases to trimming and J lost 6 bases; unmatched junction nucleotides: 6. Germline V gene lookup returns CDR1 MNHNY and CDR2 SVGAGI (reference sequence). CDR3 length equals 15 residues. The CDR3 loop reads CASSYSGTGFFEQYF. The CDR3, as DNA: TGTGCCAGCAGTTACTCAGGGACAGGGTTCTTCGAGCAGTACTTC.

The chain couples TRBV9 to TRBJ2-1; D assignment may be TRBD1 or TRBD2 (5 bases each). CDR3 size: 15 residues. Trimming shortened V by 0 bases and J by 9 bases, and 16 bases separated the two germline ends. The germline V gene has CDR1 SGDLS and CDR2 YYNGEE. CDR3 nucleotide sequence: TGTGCCAGCAGCGTAGATTCAGGGCTGGAGGTTGAGCAGTTCTTC. This gives the protein CASSVDSGLEVEQFF.

The chain joins TRBV10-1 to TRBJ1-5; 8 bases are shared with TRBD1. The length of the CDR3 is 17 residues. The germline V gene encodes CDR1 WNHNN and CDR2 SYGVQD (reference sequence). V lost 2 bases, J lost 3 bases, and 9 bases stayed unmatched. The CDR3 protein is CASSEASGTGNNQPQHF. The CDR3 DNA follows: TGCGCCAGCAGTGAGGCCTCCGGGACAGGCAACAATCAGCCCCAGCATTTT.

The V gene is TRBV7-9, the J gene TRBJ2-5; 7 positions agree with TRBD1. The end of the DNA fits TRBJ2-7 better, so the J call may be wrong. The germline gives CDR1 SEHNR, CDR2 FQNEAQ (reference sequence). The CDR3 contains 14 residues. CDR3 DNA sequence: TGTGCCAGCAGCTCCGGGACAGCGATCTACGAGCAGTACTTC. It specifies CASSSGTAIYEQYF.

The sample holds a few counts of this clone. The chain links TRBV29-1 to TRBJ2-2; 10 bases line up with TRBD1. Germline V gives CDR1 SQVTM, CDR2 ANQGSEA. V was clipped by 0 bases and J by 1 base; unmatched bases: 2. This CDR3 contains 16 residues. Here the CDR3 DNA reads TGCAGCGTTGAAGATGGGACAGGGGTGAACACCGGGGAGCTGTTTTTT. This codes for CSVEDGTGVNTGELFF.